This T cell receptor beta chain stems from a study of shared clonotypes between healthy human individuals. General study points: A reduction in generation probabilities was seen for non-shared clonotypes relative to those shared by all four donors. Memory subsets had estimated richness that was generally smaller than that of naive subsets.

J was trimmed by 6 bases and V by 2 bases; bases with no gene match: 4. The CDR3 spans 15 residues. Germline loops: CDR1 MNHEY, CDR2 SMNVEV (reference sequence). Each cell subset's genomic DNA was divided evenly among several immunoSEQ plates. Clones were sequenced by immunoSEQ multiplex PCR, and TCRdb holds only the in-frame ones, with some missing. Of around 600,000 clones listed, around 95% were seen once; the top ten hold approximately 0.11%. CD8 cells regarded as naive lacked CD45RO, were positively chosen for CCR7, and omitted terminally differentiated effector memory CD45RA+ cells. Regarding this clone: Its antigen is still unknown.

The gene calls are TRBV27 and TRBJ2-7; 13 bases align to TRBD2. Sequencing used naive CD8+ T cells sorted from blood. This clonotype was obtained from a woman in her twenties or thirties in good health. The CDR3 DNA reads TGTGCCAGCAGTTTAAGACTAGCGGGAGGCACCGAGCAGTACTTC. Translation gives CASSLRLAGGTEQYF.